The clone carrying this TCR beta chain occurred a few times. Assembly of TCR beta libraries relied on iRepertoire HTBI primers together with Arm-PCR of CDR3 regions. In TCRdb, the multiplex PCR reads were re-called with MiXCR into one record per CDR3 protein. There are 440,000 or so distinct CDR3 sequences in the sample; 15% to 20% occur only once, and approximately 11% lies in the top ten. The CDR3 spans 14 residues. The V and J ends lost 8 bases and 4 bases respectively, with 16 bases between them. From germline, CDR1 is MNHNS and CDR2 SASEGT. Documented time point: newly diagnosed GD, antithyroid drugs for less than 3 months. PBMC-extracted RNA yielded the TCR library. An endocrinology department in Xi'an, China, supplied the patients. This record belongs to a study of regulatory T cells in long-lasting Graves disease. The sample was also reused in another study, on T cells in Graves' hyperthyroidism and ophthalmopathy. That work states: Most clonotypes expanded in thyroid above 0.001 were likewise present in blood.

The source material was peripheral blood mononuclear cells (PBMCs), sampled at new diagnosis, from a patient treated with antithyroid drugs. This chain uses TRBV6-1 with TRBJ2-3, with D perhaps TRBD2 (6 bases). The TCR originated in a woman aged 25-40 years with Graves disease. CDR3 nucleotide sequence: TGTGCCAGCCGTAGGAGGGATGGGCCAGATACGCAGTATTTT. As protein: CASRRRDGPDTQYF.